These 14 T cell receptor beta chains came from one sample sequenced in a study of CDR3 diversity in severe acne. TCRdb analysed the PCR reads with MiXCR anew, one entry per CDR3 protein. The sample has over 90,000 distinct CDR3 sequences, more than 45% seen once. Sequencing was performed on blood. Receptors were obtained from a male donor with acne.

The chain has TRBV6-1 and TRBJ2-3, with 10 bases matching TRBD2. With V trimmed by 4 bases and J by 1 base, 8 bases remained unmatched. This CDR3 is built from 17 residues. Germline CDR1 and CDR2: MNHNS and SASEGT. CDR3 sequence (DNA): TGTGCCAGCAGTGGATCGAACAGCGGGAGGGGCACAGATACGCAGTATTTT. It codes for CASSGSNSGRGTDTQYF.

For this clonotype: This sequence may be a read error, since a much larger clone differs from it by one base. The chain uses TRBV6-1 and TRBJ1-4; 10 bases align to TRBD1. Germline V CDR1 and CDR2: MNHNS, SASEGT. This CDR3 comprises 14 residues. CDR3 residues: CASSAGTGVEKLIF. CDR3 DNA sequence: TGTGCCAGCAGTGCCGGGACAGGGGTTGAAAAACTGATTTTT.

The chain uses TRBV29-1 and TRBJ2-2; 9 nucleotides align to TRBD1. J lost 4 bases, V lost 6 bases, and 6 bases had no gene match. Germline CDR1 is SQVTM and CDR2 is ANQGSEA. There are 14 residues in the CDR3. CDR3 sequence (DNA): TGCAGCGTCGGCGGGACAGGGTCCACCGGGGAGCTGTTTTTT. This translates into CSVGGTGSTGELFF.

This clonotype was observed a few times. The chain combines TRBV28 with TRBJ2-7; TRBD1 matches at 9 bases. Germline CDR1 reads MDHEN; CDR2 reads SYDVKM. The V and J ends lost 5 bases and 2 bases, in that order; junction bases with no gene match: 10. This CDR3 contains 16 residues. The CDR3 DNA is TGTGCCAGCAGTCCCGGGAACAGGGGGCCTGCCTACGAGCAGTACGTC. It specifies CASSPGNRGPAYEQYV.

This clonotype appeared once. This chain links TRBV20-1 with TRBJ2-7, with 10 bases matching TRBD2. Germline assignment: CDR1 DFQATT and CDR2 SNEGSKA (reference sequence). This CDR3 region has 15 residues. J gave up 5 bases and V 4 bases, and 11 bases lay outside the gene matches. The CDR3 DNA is TGCAGTGCTAAACTCTTGAGCGGGAGGGTCCACGAGCAGTACTTC. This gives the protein CSAKLLSGRVHEQYF.

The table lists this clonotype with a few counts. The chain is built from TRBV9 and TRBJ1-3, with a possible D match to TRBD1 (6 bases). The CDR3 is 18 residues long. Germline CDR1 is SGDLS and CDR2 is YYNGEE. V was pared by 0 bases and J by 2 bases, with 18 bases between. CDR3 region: CASSVALSGGTAGNTIYF. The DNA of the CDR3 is TGTGCCAGCAGCGTAGCGCTTTCGGGGGGCACTGCTGGAAACACCATATATTTT.

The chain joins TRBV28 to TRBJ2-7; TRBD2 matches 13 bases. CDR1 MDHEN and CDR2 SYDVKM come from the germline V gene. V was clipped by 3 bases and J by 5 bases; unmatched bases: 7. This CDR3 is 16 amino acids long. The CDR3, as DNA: TGTGCCAGCAGTTTCCGACTAGCGGGAGGAATGCACGAGCAGTACTTC. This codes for CASSFRLAGGMHEQYF.

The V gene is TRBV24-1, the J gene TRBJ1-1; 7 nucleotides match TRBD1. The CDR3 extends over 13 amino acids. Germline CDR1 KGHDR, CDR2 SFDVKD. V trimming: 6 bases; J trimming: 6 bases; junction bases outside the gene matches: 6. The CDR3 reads CATSPTGLSEAFF. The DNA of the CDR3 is TGTGCCACCAGTCCGACAGGGCTCTCTGAAGCTTTCTTT.

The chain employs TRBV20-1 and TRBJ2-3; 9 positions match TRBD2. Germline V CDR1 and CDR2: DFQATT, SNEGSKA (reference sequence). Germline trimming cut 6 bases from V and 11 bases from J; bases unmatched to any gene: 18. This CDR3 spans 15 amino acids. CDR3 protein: CSATSILAGINEQYF. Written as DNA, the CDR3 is TGCAGTGCCACCTCGATTCTAGCGGGGATAAATGAGCAGTATTTT.

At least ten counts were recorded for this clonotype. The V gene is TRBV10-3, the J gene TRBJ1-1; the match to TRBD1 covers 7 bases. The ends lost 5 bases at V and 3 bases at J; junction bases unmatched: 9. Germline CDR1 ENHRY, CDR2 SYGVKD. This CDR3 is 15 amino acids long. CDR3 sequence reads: CAISPPTGPHTEAFF. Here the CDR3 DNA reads TGTGCCATCAGTCCACCGACAGGGCCCCACACTGAAGCTTTCTTT.

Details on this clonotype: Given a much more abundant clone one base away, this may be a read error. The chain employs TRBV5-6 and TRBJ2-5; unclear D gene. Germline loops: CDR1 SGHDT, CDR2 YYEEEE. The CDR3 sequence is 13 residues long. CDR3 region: CASSGPEQESQYF. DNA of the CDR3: TGTGCCAGCAGCGGACCCGAACAAGAGTCCCAGTACTTC.

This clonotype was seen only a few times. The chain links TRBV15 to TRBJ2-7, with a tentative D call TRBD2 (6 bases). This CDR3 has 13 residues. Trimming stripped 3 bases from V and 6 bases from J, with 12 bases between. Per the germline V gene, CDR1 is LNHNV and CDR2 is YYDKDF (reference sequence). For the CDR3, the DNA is TGTGCCACCAGCAGCCACGGGACTTCCGAGCAGTACTTC. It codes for CATSSHGTSEQYF.

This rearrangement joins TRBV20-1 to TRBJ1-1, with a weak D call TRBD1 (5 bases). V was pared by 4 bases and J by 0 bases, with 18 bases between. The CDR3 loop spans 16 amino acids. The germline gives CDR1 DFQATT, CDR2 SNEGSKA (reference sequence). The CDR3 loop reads CSATPAGQGLNTEAFF. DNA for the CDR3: TGCAGTGCTACCCCCGCCGGGCAGGGCCTGAACACTGAAGCTTTCTTT.

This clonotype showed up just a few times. The CDR3 nucleotides are TGTGCCAGCAGTGAGGGCATGGGCAACACTGAAGCTTTCTTT. Amino acids: CASSEGMGNTEAFF. The chain joins TRBV27 to TRBJ1-1, with no clear D. Trimming shortened V by 5 bases and J by 2 bases, and 12 bases separated the two germline ends. Looked up from germline, CDR1 is MNHEY and CDR2 is SMNVEV (reference sequence). The CDR3 is 14 amino acids.